The rows below give T cell receptor beta chains drawn from one sample of a study of T cell responses to AZD1222 COVID-19 vaccine. Some clones are missing from TCRdb's copy, which holds only in-frame ones; the method was immunoSEQ multiplex PCR. The sample consists of 180,000 or so clones, 94% of them appearing once. Sample: peripheral blood, taken on day 0 of AZD1222 vaccination. These receptors were taken from an adult in good health. Each CDR3 is given with its conserved first and last residue.

TRBV18	TRBJ2-4	CASSPPAGAKNIQYF
TRBV4-2	TRBJ1-4	CASSQPQGRATNEKLFF
TRBV3-1/TRBV3-2	TRBJ1-6	CASGGQLYNSPLHF
TRBV3-1/TRBV3-2	TRBJ2-7	CASSQAYEQYF
TRBV6-5	TRBJ1-4	CASSYHYRGTNEKLFF
TRBV3-1/TRBV3-2	TRBJ1-4	CASSPARGGPGEKLFF
TRBV6-5	TRBJ1-3	CASAGASSGNTIYF
TRBV6-5	TRBJ2-3	CASKGTSAGGDTQYF
TRBV5-1	TRBJ1-6	CASSLTGKPLHF
TRBV28	TRBJ1-1	CASSYADEGTGPMNTEAFF
TRBV11-2	TRBJ1-2	CASSFRGEYGYTF
TRBV21-1	TRBJ1-2	CASSAYRTNYGYTF
TRBV4-1	TRBJ2-5	CASSQDPGVQETQYF
TRBV7-2	TRBJ2-7	CASSFALRDEQYF
TRBV27	TRBJ1-1	CASSRGPDTEAFF
TRBV29-1	TRBJ1-1	CSVAGRMNTEAFF
TRBV11-1	TRBJ1-1	CASSSRPNTEAFF
TRBV29-1	TRBJ2-1	CSASSWAGGPNEQFF
TRBV6-5	TRBJ2-7	CASSYRYEQYF
TRBV10-2	TRBJ1-1	CASSDPGRNTEAFF
TRBV18	TRBJ1-3	CASSPSTGPGNTIYF
TRBV18	TRBJ2-7	CASSPGRERNEQYF
TRBV28	TRBJ1-6	CASGVGNSPLHF
TRBV2	TRBJ1-6	CASGPGYSPLHF
TRBV27	TRBJ1-2	CASSAMGWGQGGGYTF
TRBV6-5	TRBJ2-7	CASSPDTAAYEQYF
TRBV7-2	TRBJ1-3	CASSLDHRVTGNTIYF
TRBV5-1	TRBJ1-4	CASKQGSLGEKLFF
TRBV7-3	TRBJ2-1	CASSSLSGSWADNEQFF